This TCR beta chain was recovered during a study of cytomegalovirus exposure and HLA in healthy donors. Whole-study findings and limits: Cytomegalovirus association was listed for 164 TCR beta chains.

The germline gives CDR1 SGHRS, CDR2 YFSETQ. This CDR3 has 15 amino acids. Trimming shortened V by 3 bases and J by 2 bases, and 9 bases separated the two germline ends. As regards this clone: Its specificity is unknown.

The assay was immunoSEQ multiplex PCR, and TCRdb's table has in-frame clones only and misses some. The sample yields nearly 200,000 clones, roughly 84% seen once. While the first cohort had 600 to 750 subjects, the donors belonged to the separate validation cohort of 100 to 150 subjects. The genes are TRBV5-1 and TRBJ2-6; D is uncertain. This TCR came from a woman in her twenties or thirties in good health and CMV-seropositive. The sample was PBMCs. CDR3 residues: CASSSRVTGANVLTF. The CDR3 region has the DNA TGCGCCAGCAGCTCCCGAGTTACTGGGGCCAACGTCCTGACTTTC.